This T cell receptor (beta chain) was recorded in a study of somatic mutations in cytotoxic T cells in rheumatoid arthritis. The study, taken as a whole, reports: Within 8 of 65 patients, the single biggest CD8+ clone made up more than 20% of CD8+ cells.

A remark on this clone: Its antigen remains unidentified.

Sequencing was performed with immunoSEQ multiplex PCR; in TCRdb, only in-frame clones are kept and a portion is missing. Of 7,000 to 9,500 clones in the sample, 75% to 85% are singletons; the top ten hold 4.5% to 5%. The sequencing input was CD8+ T cells sorted from blood. The TCR comes from an adult with rheumatoid arthritis.

CDR3 nucleotides: TGTGCCAGCAAGGGGCAGGGGATCACTGAAGCTTTCTTT. The encoded protein is CASKGQGITEAFF. V gene TRBV6-1 combines with J gene TRBJ1-1; D possibly corresponds to TRBD1 (6 bases). V dropped 7 bases and J dropped 4 bases, with 13 bases sitting between them. The germline V gene has CDR1 MNHNS and CDR2 SASEGT. The CDR3 consists of 13 residues.